Described below is a single T cell receptor (beta chain) sequence and its context. Per the study methods: Reference gene primers were amplified, and this amplification served to estimate nucleated cell counts. TCRdb keeps only in-frame clones here, not all; method: immunoSEQ multiplex PCR. V and J calls and clone size are as listed in that table; D and trimming were resolved from the DNA. The sample comprises some 130,000 clones, around 87% of which are singletons, and about 3.6% rests with the top ten. These data are taken from a study of blood T cell repertoires in COVID-19. In the study overall: Italy, Spain and the United States were the sources of the convalescent and acute COVID-19 samples. PBMCs, B-cell-depleted T cells, or T cells provided the cDNA or gDNA that made up the material.

The CDR3 totals 18 residues. The gene calls are TRBV21-1 and TRBJ2-7; whether TRBD2, the table's D call, matches the DNA was not checked. TRBV21-1 is listed as a pseudogene. Input material: peripheral blood. The TCR comes from a woman aged 60-70 years with acute or convalescent COVID-19. The CDR3 DNA reads TGTGCCAGCAGCAAAGGACCTTCGAGAAGCGGAATTGGTTACGAGCAGTACGTC. Translation gives CASSKGPSRSGIGYEQYV.